The text below deals with one TCR beta chain. The data were taken from a study of blood T cell repertoires in COVID-19. Study details: From T cells, B-cell-depleted T cells, or PBMCs came the material, which was cDNA or gDNA.

Per the study methods: Nucleated cell number was recorded as an estimate derived from reference gene primer amplification. Sequenced by immunoSEQ multiplex PCR; TCRdb stores in-frame clones only, minus some. V and J calls and clone size come straight from that table; D and trimming were deduced from the DNA. The sample carries 100,000 to 150,000 clones, around 81% recorded once. A Seattle source enrolled patients during active infection and followed them longitudinally. CDR3 size: 15 residues. Germline V gene sequence: CDR1 LNHDA, CDR2 SQIVND (reference sequence). The ends were cut back, 4 bases at V and 5 bases at J, with 14 bases in the middle.

The TCR was taken from a man aged 25 to 40 with COVID-19, enrolled during active disease. The sample taken for sequencing was peripheral blood. V is TRBV19 and J is TRBJ1-4; D is perhaps TRBD1 (5 bases). The CDR3 reads CASSRRGALNEKLFF. The CDR3 coding sequence is TGTGCCAGTAGTAGGAGGGGAGCCTTAAATGAAAAACTGTTTTTT.